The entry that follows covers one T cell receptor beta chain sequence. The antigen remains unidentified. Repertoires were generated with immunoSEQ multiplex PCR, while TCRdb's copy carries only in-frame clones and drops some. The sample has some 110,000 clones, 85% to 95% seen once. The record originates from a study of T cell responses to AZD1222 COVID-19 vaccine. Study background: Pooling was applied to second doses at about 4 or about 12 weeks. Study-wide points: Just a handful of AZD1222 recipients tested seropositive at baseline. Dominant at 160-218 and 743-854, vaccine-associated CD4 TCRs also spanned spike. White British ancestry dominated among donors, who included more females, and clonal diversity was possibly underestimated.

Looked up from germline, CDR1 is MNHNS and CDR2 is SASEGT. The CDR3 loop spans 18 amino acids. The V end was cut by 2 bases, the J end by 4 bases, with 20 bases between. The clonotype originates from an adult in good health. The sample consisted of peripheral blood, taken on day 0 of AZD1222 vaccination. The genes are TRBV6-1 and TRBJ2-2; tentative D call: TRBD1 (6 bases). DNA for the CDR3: TGTGCCAGCAGTGAACCCCGAGGGGGTTTTGAAGGCACCGGGGAGCTGTTTTTT. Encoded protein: CASSEPRGGFEGTGELFF.